This T cell receptor beta chain was documented in a study of T cells in Graves' hyperthyroidism and ophthalmopathy. Trimming took 4 bases from V and 7 from J, leaving 16 bases between them. Germline V lookup: CDR1 LGHDT, CDR2 YNNKEL (reference sequence). The CDR3 runs to 14 residues. Regions amplified from RNA transcripts were the TCR beta CDR3 regions. In the first-round RT-PCR of the TCR CDR3, the HTBI primer set was used. In TCRdb, the multiplex PCR reads were re-called with MiXCR into one record per CDR3 protein. The sample holds over 200,000 distinct CDR3 sequences, roughly 18% seen once. Not enrolled were patients with uncontrolled infection, other autoimmune disease, pregnancy or lactation. A 10 ml volume of fresh peripheral blood provided the PBMCs. General study points: Blood held most thyroid clonotypes expanded above 0.001 frequency.

This clonotype was counted ten times or more. Its antigen is unidentified. The chain has TRBV3-1 and TRBJ1-1, with D possibly TRBD1 on 5 matching bases. This receptor was obtained from a man aged 35 to 55 with Graves' hyperthyroidism. The material sequenced was blood. CDR3 nucleotide sequence: TGTGCCAGCAGCCCTCAGGGTATCCGGCGTGAAGCTTTCTTT. It encodes CASSPQGIRREAFF.